The rows below give T cell receptor beta chains drawn from one sample of a study of early T cells in non-severe SARS-CoV-2 infection. TCRdb used MiXCR to reprocess the 5' RACE reads, holding one entry per CDR3 protein. The sample shows roughly 100,000 distinct CDR3 sequences, approximately 12% of them seen only once. Sequenced material: whole blood, taken at baseline. The receptors shown here come from an adult who was a healthcare worker with PCR-confirmed SARS-CoV-2 infection or an uninfected control (not recorded which). The CDR3 runs from the conserved cysteine through the conserved F or W. A D gene is named only where the DNA matches it firmly. Clone size is stated in some rows and not others, as once, few, many or a class when expanded.

few | TRBJ2-2 | TRBV11-3 | - | CASSHRGGDHGELFF | TGTGCCAGCAGCCATCGCGGCGGGGACCACGGGGAGCTGTTTTTT
few | TRBJ1-3 | TRBV20-1 | - | CSALGGSSGNTIYF | TGCAGTGCCCTTGGGGGGAGCTCTGGAAACACCATATATTTT
few | TRBJ2-7 | TRBV5-1 | - | CASSLVIGDEQYF | TGCGCCAGCAGCTTGGTAATTGGGGACGAGCAGTACTTC
many | TRBJ2-1 | TRBV6-5 | TRBD2 | CASSPGLAVGEQFF | TGTGCCAGCAGCCCGGGACTAGCGGTGGGTGAGCAGTTCTTC
- | TRBJ2-4 | TRBV6-2/TRBV6-3 | - | CASRGQMSIQYF | TGTGCCAGCAGAGGCCAAATGTCCATTCAGTACTTC
- | TRBJ1-1 | TRBV11-3 | - | CASTKVASGTEAFF | TGTGCCAGCACCAAGGTAGCCTCGGGGACTGAAGCTTTCTTT
many | TRBJ2-7 | TRBV12-3/TRBV12-4 | - | CASRLTSYEQYF | TGTGCCAGCAGACTGACTAGCTACGAGCAGTACTTC
- | TRBJ2-2 | TRBV15 | - | CATSRDRKSTGALFF | TGTGCCACCAGCAGAGACAGGAAGAGCACCGGGGCGCTGTTTTTT
- | TRBJ2-6 | TRBV7-9 | - | CASSSLSGANVLTF | TGTGCCAGCAGCTCCCTCTCTGGGGCCAACGTCCTGACTTTC
few | TRBJ2-5 | TRBV5-1 | - | CASSLIGKETQYF | TGCGCCAGCAGCTTAATCGGGAAAGAGACCCAGTACTTC
- | TRBJ2-3 | TRBV7-9 | - | CASSFLWGGRTDTQYF | TGTGCCAGCAGCTTTTTATGGGGAGGTAGGACAGATACGCAGTATTTT
- | TRBJ1-1 | TRBV7-8 | - | CASSLFVNTEAFF | TGTGCCAGCAGCTTATTCGTGAACACTGAAGCTTTCTTT
- | TRBJ1-4 | TRBV27 | TRBD1 | CASSTTGSRNEKLFF | TGTGCCAGCAGTACGACAGGGAGTCGAAATGAAAAACTGTTTTTT
few | TRBJ1-2 | TRBV6-2/TRBV6-3 | - | CASSEQGRAGKGYTF | TGTGCCAGCAGCGAACAGGGACGGGCCGGGAAGGGCTACACCTTC
- | TRBJ2-3 | TRBV5-1 | - | CASSSMGGGTDTQYF | TGCGCCAGCAGCTCCATGGGAGGCGGCACAGATACGCAGTATTTT
few | TRBJ2-1 | TRBV6-1 | - | CASSEMRGSDEQFF | TGTGCCAGCAGTGAAATGCGGGGCAGCGATGAGCAGTTCTTC
few | TRBJ1-6 | TRBV9 | TRBD1 | CASSADRGAYNSPLHF | TGTGCCAGCAGCGCGGACAGGGGTGCCTATAATTCACCCCTCCACTTT
- | TRBJ2-3 | TRBV10-3 | - | CAIWGGDTQYF | TGTGCCATATGGGGTGGGGATACGCAGTATTTT
- | TRBJ2-7 | TRBV20-1 | - | CSAKSGSYEQYF | TGCAGTGCTAAAAGCGGGTCCTACGAGCAGTACTTC
- | TRBJ1-3 | TRBV6-6 | - | CASSYEGTGNTIYF | TGTGCCAGCAGTTACGAGGGGACTGGAAACACCATATATTTT
- | TRBJ2-5 | TRBV6-6 | - | CASSYGDSRETQYF | TGTGCCAGCAGTTACGGGGACTCCCGGGAGACCCAGTACTTC
many | TRBJ1-2 | TRBV7-2 | - | CASSLRDSYGYTF | TGTGCCAGCAGCTTAAGGGACTCCTATGGCTACACCTTC
- | TRBJ2-5 | TRBV28 | TRBD1 | CASSLPGQAEETQYF | TGTGCCAGCAGTTTACCGGGACAGGCGGAAGAGACCCAGTACTTC
few | TRBJ1-1 | TRBV4-1 | TRBD1 | CASSQGQGDTSLAEAFF | TGCGCCAGCAGCCAAGGACAGGGGGATACCTCGTTAGCTGAAGCTTTCTTT
- | TRBJ2-1 | TRBV3-1 | - | CASSQALSSYNEQFF | TGTGCCAGCAGCCAAGCACTAAGCTCCTACAATGAGCAGTTCTTC
- | TRBJ1-6 | TRBV27 | - | CASSLAGHYGSPLHF | TGTGCCAGCAGTTTAGCGGGACATTACGGTTCACCCCTCCACTTT
- | TRBJ1-2 | TRBV2 | TRBD1 | CASRGFGTGLYGYTF | TGTGCCAGCAGGGGTTTCGGGACAGGCCTCTATGGCTACACCTTC
- | TRBJ1-1 | TRBV18 | - | CASSPREGANTEAFF | TGTGCCAGCTCACCGAGGGAAGGGGCGAACACTGAAGCTTTCTTT
- | TRBJ2-1 | TRBV12-3/TRBV12-4 | - | CASSLGSGRVWGQFF | TGTGCCAGCAGTTTGGGATCAGGAAGGGTCTGGGGGCAGTTCTTC
many | TRBJ2-7 | TRBV7-9 | - | CASSPQTTGTYEQYF | TGTGCCAGCAGCCCCCAAACCACAGGGACCTACGAGCAGTACTTC
many | TRBJ2-1 | TRBV6-2/TRBV6-3 | TRBD2 | CASSYSGRGNEQFF | TGTGCCAGCAGTTACAGCGGGAGAGGCAATGAGCAGTTCTTC
- | TRBJ1-3 | TRBV10-3 | - | CAIRETDTIYF | TGTGCCATCAGGGAGACAGACACCATATATTTT
many | TRBJ2-3 | TRBV5-1 | - | CASSFIRDASTDTQYF | TGCGCCAGCAGCTTCATCAGGGACGCCAGCACAGATACGCAGTATTTT
- | TRBJ2-7 | TRBV20-1 | - | CSARIVLEQYF | TGCAGTGCTAGAATCGTTCTCGAGCAGTACTTC
once | TRBJ2-7 | TRBV11-2 | - | CASSLSTGSYYEQYF | TGTGCCAGCAGCTTATCAACAGGTTCCTACTACGAGCAGTACTTC
few | TRBJ2-7 | TRBV19 | - | CASREDRSSYEQYF | TGTGCCAGTAGGGAGGACCGTTCTTCCTACGAGCAGTACTTC
- | TRBJ2-7 | TRBV5-6 | TRBD1 | CASSSGTAAYEQYF | TGTGCCAGCAGCTCCGGGACAGCAGCCTACGAGCAGTACTTC
many | TRBJ2-5 | TRBV6-6 | - | CASSYGAGRETQYF | TGTGCCAGCAGTTACGGGGCAGGGAGAGAGACCCAGTACTTC
- | TRBJ2-3 | TRBV29-1 | - | CSVRGPGDTQYF | TGCAGCGTTCGTGGGCCTGGAGATACGCAGTATTTT
few | TRBJ1-2 | TRBV27 | - | CASGIYSPGGRLHYGYTF | TGTGCCAGCGGGATCTACTCCCCGGGGGGGAGGTTGCACTATGGCTACACCTTC
many | TRBJ1-1 | TRBV2 | TRBD1 | CASSPGQGVNTEAFF | TGTGCCAGCAGTCCGGGACAGGGAGTGAACACTGAAGCTTTCTTT
- | TRBJ1-2 | TRBV10-3 | - | CAVSGTDNYGYTF | TGTGCCGTCTCCGGGACGGATAACTATGGCTACACCTTC
few | TRBJ1-2 | TRBV11-3 | - | CASSHGPPYNYGYTF | TGTGCCAGCAGCCACGGGCCCCCTTACAACTATGGCTACACCTTC
- | TRBJ2-1 | TRBV11-2 | - | CASSFQLRTTHNEQFF | TGTGCCAGCAGCTTCCAACTCAGGACTACCCACAATGAGCAGTTCTTC
many | TRBJ2-5 | TRBV28 | TRBD1 | CASSFPRLQGETQYF | TGTGCCAGCAGTTTCCCGCGTCTACAGGGGGAGACCCAGTACTTC
- | TRBJ2-1 | TRBV20-1 | - | CSARIVASSYNEQFF | TGCAGTGCTAGAATAGTTGCTAGCTCCTACAATGAGCAGTTCTTC
- | TRBJ2-2 | TRBV11-2 | TRBD2 | CASSLRLAGGSNTGELFF | TGTGCCAGCAGCTTACGACTAGCGGGGGGCTCGAACACCGGGGAGCTGTTTTTT
few | TRBJ1-1 | TRBV6-5 | TRBD1 | CASSRTGGGTEAFF | TGTGCCAGCAGCCGAACAGGGGGGGGCACTGAAGCTTTCTTT
- | TRBJ2-1 | TRBV11-2 | - | CASSVQLISYNEQFF | TGTGCCAGCAGCGTACAGTTAATCTCCTACAATGAGCAGTTCTTC
- | TRBJ2-7 | TRBV13 | TRBD2 | CASAGTSGGAISYEQYF | TGTGCCAGCGCCGGGACTAGCGGGGGGGCTATCTCCTACGAGCAGTACTTC
- | TRBJ2-5 | TRBV19 | TRBD1 | CASKITGGAETQYF | TGTGCCAGTAAAATAACAGGGGGCGCGGAGACCCAGTACTTC
many | TRBJ1-3 | TRBV6-5 | - | CASSHLGTIYF | TGTGCCAGCAGTCACCTGGGCACCATATATTTT
few | TRBJ1-3 | TRBV30 | - | CAWSQTGGNTIYF | TGTGCCTGGAGTCAGACAGGAGGAAACACCATATATTTT
few | TRBJ2-5 | TRBV18 | TRBD1 | CASSPPTGESYKTQYF | TGTGCCAGCTCACCACCCACAGGGGAGTCCTACAAGACCCAGTACTTC
- | TRBJ1-4 | TRBV11-3 | - | CASSLDPTGNEKLFF | TGTGCCAGCAGCTTAGATCCGACGGGAAATGAAAAACTGTTTTTT
many | TRBJ1-2 | TRBV28 | - | CASSLGSPYGYTF | TGTGCCAGCAGCCTTGGGAGCCCCTATGGCTACACCTTC
few | TRBJ2-5 | TRBV10-3 | - | CAIKGPTTRETQYF | TGTGCCATAAAAGGACCGACTACTAGGGAGACCCAGTACTTC
- | TRBJ1-1 | TRBV30 | - | CAWSVGRGGTEAFF | TGTGCCTGGAGTGTGGGCAGGGGAGGCACTGAAGCTTTCTTT